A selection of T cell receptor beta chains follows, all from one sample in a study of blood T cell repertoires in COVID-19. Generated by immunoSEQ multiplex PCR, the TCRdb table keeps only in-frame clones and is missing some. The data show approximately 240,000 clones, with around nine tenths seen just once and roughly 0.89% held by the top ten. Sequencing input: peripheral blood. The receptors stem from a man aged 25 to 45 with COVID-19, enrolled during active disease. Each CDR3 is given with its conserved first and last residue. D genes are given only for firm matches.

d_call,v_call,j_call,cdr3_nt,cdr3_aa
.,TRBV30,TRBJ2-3,TGTGCCCAAACCTGGGGCCAATCTAGCACAGATACGCAGTATTTT,CAQTWGQSSTDTQYF
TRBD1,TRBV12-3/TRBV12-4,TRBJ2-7,TGTGCCAGCAGGCGACAGGGTTCCTACGAGCAGTACTTC,CASRRQGSYEQYF
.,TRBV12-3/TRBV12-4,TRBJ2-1,TGTGCCAGCAGTTTATCACCCGAGAATGAGCAGTTCTTC,CASSLSPENEQFF
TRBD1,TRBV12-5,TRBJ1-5,TGTGCTAGTGGTCCCGCCGGGACAGGGGGAAGAAATCAGCCCCAGCATTTT,CASGPAGTGGRNQPQHF
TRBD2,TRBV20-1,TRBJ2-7,TGCAGTGCTAGTACTAGCGGGGGGGTCTACGAGCAGTACTTC,CSASTSGGVYEQYF
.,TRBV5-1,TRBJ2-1,TGCGCCAGCAGCACCAGGGGTGAGCAGTTCTTC,CASSTRGEQFF
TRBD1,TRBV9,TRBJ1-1,TGTGCCAGCAGCGGCGGACAGGGGTTGACTGAAGCTTTCTTT,CASSGGQGLTEAFF
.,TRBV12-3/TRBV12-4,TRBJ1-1,TGTGCCAGCAGTTTAACATTGGCTGTTGAAGCTTTCTTT,CASSLTLAVEAFF
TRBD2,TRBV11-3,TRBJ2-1,TGTGCCAGCAGCTTAGTGGAGCGGGGGGGCGCCAATGAGCAGTTCTTC,CASSLVERGGANEQFF
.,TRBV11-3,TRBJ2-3,TGTGCCAGCAGCTTAGAGCAGGAAGATACGCAGTATTTT,CASSLEQEDTQYF
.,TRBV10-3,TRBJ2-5,TGTGCCATCAGAGGCGGGGCATACCAAGAGACCCAGTACTTC,CAIRGGAYQETQYF
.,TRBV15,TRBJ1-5,TGTGCCACCAGCAGAGATGCCAGGGGAAATCAGCCCCAGCATTTT,CATSRDARGNQPQHF